The TCR beta chain under discussion was sequenced for a study of T cell clonotyping in hematopoietic cell transplantation. Overall study results and limits: Recipient TCR diversity dropped after transplant; expanded clonotypes rose from day 30 to 180.

CDR3 length equals 14 residues. V was cut by 10 bases and J by 6 bases, with 18 bases left in between. The germline gives CDR1 MNHEY, CDR2 SVGAGI. As for this clone: Antigen: not known.

Sequencing used immunoSEQ multiplex PCR; TCRdb keeps in-frame clones, though not all of them. The sample yields 5,500 to 8,500 clones, around nine tenths seen once. This rearrangement joins TRBV6-5 to TRBJ2-2; D call uncertain. This TCR was recovered from a male patient in his 50s who had an allogeneic stem cell transplant from a related donor, so the T cells may come from the graft donor. Some clones in this sample may be carry-over from other donors' samples. Specimen: PBMCs, collected 100 days after allogeneic stem cell transplant. The CDR3, as DNA: TGTGCCACCAGAATTTTAGGGTTCTCCGGGGAGCTGTTTTTT. This codes for CATRILGFSGELFF.